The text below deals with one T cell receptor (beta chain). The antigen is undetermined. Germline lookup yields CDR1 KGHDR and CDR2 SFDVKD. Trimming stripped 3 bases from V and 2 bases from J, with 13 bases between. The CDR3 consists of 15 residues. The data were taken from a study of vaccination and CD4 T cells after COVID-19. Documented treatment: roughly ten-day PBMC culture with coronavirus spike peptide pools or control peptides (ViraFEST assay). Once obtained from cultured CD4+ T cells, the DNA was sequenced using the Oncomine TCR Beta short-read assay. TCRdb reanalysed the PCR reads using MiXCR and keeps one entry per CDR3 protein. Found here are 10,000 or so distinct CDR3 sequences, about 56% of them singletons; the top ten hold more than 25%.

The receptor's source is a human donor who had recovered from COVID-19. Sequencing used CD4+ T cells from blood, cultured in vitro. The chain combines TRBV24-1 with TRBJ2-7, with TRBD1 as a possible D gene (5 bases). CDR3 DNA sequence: TGTGCCACCAGTGATAGCAGGACATACGCCTACGAGCAGTACTTC. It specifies CATSDSRTYAYEQYF.